These 22 T cell receptor beta chains share one sample of origin, sequenced in a study of OX40 agonist ivuxolimab in advanced cancers. Receptor libraries were prepared by the immunoSEQ multiplex PCR assay. The table comes from immuneACCESS by way of TCRdb, which keeps in-frame sequences with V and J called. Part of the clones is missing from these tables; in studies checked, under half for an unresolved V gene and the rest for unknown reasons. This sample comprises about 19,000 clones, approximately 83% of them detected only once. In total, the top ten clones hold about 50% of the sample. The sample consisted of CD4+ or CD8+ T cells sorted from blood, taken in a trial of the OX40 agonist ivuxolimab. These receptors all come from an adult with an advanced solid tumor such as melanoma, head and neck, liver or kidney cancer.

The chain combines TRBV7-8 with TRBJ2-7; unclear D gene. V was shortened by 5 bases and J by 5 bases, with 10 bases between the two germline ends. CDR3 length: 12 amino acids. Germline V lookup: CDR1 SGHVS, CDR2 FQNEAQ. The CDR3 nucleotides are TGTGCCAGCAGCCCGTCGCTCGACGAGCAGTACTTC. Its protein product is CASSPSLDEQYF. The full variable domain, its missing parts supplied by reference TRBV7-8 and TRBJ2-7, is GAGVSQSPRYKVAKRGQDVALRCDPISGHVSLFWYQQALGQGPEFLTYFQNEAQLDKSGLPSDRFFAERPEGSVSTLKIQRTQQEDSAVYLCASSPSLDEQYFGPGTRLTVT.

The CDR3 region has the DNA TGTGCCAGCAGGATACAGGGGGCGCGGGGCTACACCTTC. It is translated as CASRIQGARGYTF. The rearrangement links TRBV5-6 to TRBJ1-2; TRBD1 aligns across 9 bases. The J segment lost 8 bases and the V segment lost 5 bases, leaving 7 bases of the junction unmatched. Germline V gene lookup returns CDR1 SGHDT and CDR2 YYEEEE. The CDR3 has 13 amino acids.

The V call is TRBV6-6, the J call TRBJ2-5; D unresolved. TRBJ2-7 matches the DNA end more closely, so the J call is doubtful. The germline CDR1 and CDR2 sequences are MNHNY and SVGAGI (reference sequence). This CDR3 has 13 residues. The CDR3 DNA reads TGTGCCAGCAGCCCCGGCTTCGGCTACGAGCAGTACTTC. Amino acids: CASSPGFGYEQYF.

The chain links TRBV29-1 to TRBJ1-2; D gene unclear. The CDR3 has 13 residues. From germline, CDR1 is SQVTM and CDR2 ANQGSEA. Trimming removed 1 base at V and 2 bases at J, with 8 bases between. The CDR3 is CSVEARGNYGYTF. CDR3 in DNA: TGCAGCGTTGAAGCCCGAGGGAACTATGGCTACACCTTC.

The chain joins TRBV5-1 to TRBJ2-1, with TRBD2 identical over 9 bases. The ends lost 0 bases at V and 8 bases at J; junction bases unmatched: 3. This CDR3 region has 14 residues. Germline V gives CDR1 SGHRS, CDR2 YFSETQ. The chain's CDR3 is CASSLGGLADEQFF. CDR3 DNA: TGCGCCAGCAGCTTGGGGGGACTAGCTGATGAGCAGTTCTTC.

This clone was observed a handful of times. This chain connects TRBV19 to TRBJ1-5; unclear D gene. There are 16 residues in the CDR3. V shed 7 bases and J shed 0 bases, with 16 bases lying between them. Germline V gene data show CDR1 as LNHDA and CDR2 as SQIVND (reference sequence). The CDR3 coding sequence is TGTGCCAGTATCGACACCGGTGGAGATAGCAATCAGCCCCAGCATTTT. Protein: CASIDTGGDSNQPQHF.

This clone is labeled as medium-sized (0.01 to 0.1%). The chain couples TRBV4-3 to TRBJ2-7; possibly TRBD2 for D (5 bases). Germline loops: CDR1 LGHNA, CDR2 YSLEER. This CDR3 comprises 15 residues. V was pared by 0 bases and J by 2 bases, with 11 bases between. In nucleotides, the CDR3 is TGCGCCAGCAGCCAAGATTGGTACGGGACCTACGAGCAGTACTTC. This gives the protein CASSQDWYGTYEQYF.

The chain uses TRBV2 and TRBJ1-3, with no clear D. Trimming took 7 bases from V and 2 from J, leaving 15 bases between them. Per the germline V gene, CDR1 is SNHLY and CDR2 is FYNNEI. CDR3 size: 15 residues. The CDR3: CASIDPAATGNTIYF. DNA for the CDR3: TGTGCCAGCATCGACCCGGCGGCTACTGGAAACACCATATATTTT. Full variable domain (outside the CDR3, taken from reference TRBV2 and TRBJ1-3): EPEVTQTPSHQVTQMGQEVILRCVPISNHLYFYWYRQILGQKVEFLVSFYNNEISEKSEIFDDQFSVERPDGSNFTLKIRSTKLEDSAMYFCASIDPAATGNTIYFGEGSWLTVV.

The chain joins TRBV7-9 to TRBJ2-2; the D is unclear. The CDR3 contains 13 residues. Trimming shortened V by 10 bases and J by 5 bases, and 14 bases separated the two germline ends. In germline, CDR1 is SEHNR, CDR2 FQNEAQ (reference sequence). The DNA for the CDR3 is TGTGCCATAGGTCACCGGCGGACCGGGGAGCTGTTTTTT. This gives the protein CAIGHRRTGELFF.

This clone appeared a single time. The J gene is TRBJ2-7, the V gene TRBV19; 11 positions agree with TRBD1. This CDR3 region has 14 residues. V lost 5 bases, J lost 5 bases, and 5 bases stayed unmatched. From germline, CDR1 is LNHDA and CDR2 SQIVND (reference sequence). The CDR3 DNA reads as TGTGCCAGTAGTCCCGGGACAGGGGGAGACGAGCAGTACTTC. This codes for CASSPGTGGDEQYF.

The V call is TRBV7-8, the J call TRBJ2-7, with TRBD2 matching 13 bases. Looked up from germline, CDR1 is SGHVS and CDR2 is FQNEAQ. The CDR3 extends over 16 amino acids. Unmatched junction bases numbered 3, after V lost 4 bases and J lost 0 bases. The CDR3 DNA reads TGTGCCAGCAGCTCCCGGACTAGCGGGGGCTCCTACGAGCAGTACTTC. This encodes CASSSRTSGGSYEQYF.

V gene TRBV4-2 combines with J gene TRBJ1-5, with D perhaps matching TRBD1 (6 bases). V was pared by 0 bases and J by 4 bases, with 7 bases between. The CDR3 runs 14 residues. Per the germline V gene, CDR1 is LGHNA and CDR2 is YNFKEQ. The CDR3, as DNA: TGTGCCAGCAGCCAAGAAGGGGGGAATCAGCCCCAGCATTTT. Its protein is CASSQEGGNQPQHF.

The rearrangement joins TRBV10-3 to TRBJ2-5; tentative D call: TRBD1 (6 bases). The DNA end is a closer match to TRBJ2-7, so the J assignment may be wrong. Germline assignment: CDR1 ENHRY and CDR2 SYGVKD. The CDR3 has 14 amino acids. The CDR3 sequence: CAILPNRDSYEQYF. The CDR3 coding sequence is TGTGCCATCCTTCCCAACAGGGACTCCTACGAGCAGTACTTC.

The chain uses TRBV19 and TRBJ1-2; the D gene is possibly TRBD1 (6 bases). V was pared by 6 bases and J by 3 bases, with 11 bases between. The CDR3 is made up of 13 amino acids. Germline CDR1 is LNHDA and CDR2 is SQIVND (reference sequence). The CDR3 loop reads CASSSGHYYGYTF. The DNA for the CDR3 is TGTGCCAGTAGCTCGGGACACTACTATGGCTACACCTTC.

This clone came up once. The chain employs TRBV7-3 and TRBJ2-5; D perhaps matches TRBD1 (6 bases). Germline assignment: CDR1 SGHTA and CDR2 FQGTGA. This CDR3 comprises 15 residues. The ends were cut back, 5 bases at V and 11 bases at J, with 24 bases in the middle. This chain's CDR3 is CASSKLGDKVVQQYF. DNA for the CDR3: TGTGCCAGCAGCAAGTTAGGGGACAAAGTTGTTCAGCAGTACTTC.

The genes are TRBV19 and TRBJ1-4; D is uncertain. Germline V gives CDR1 LNHDA, CDR2 SQIVND (reference sequence). Trimming removed 5 bases at V and 10 bases at J, with 17 bases between. The CDR3 is 14 residues long. The CDR3 sequence is CASSYNRVIGKLFF. CDR3 coding DNA: TGTGCCAGTAGTTACAACCGAGTCATAGGAAAACTGTTTTTT.

The chain couples TRBV6-5 to TRBJ2-2; D is possibly TRBD2 (5 bases). This CDR3 has 12 residues. Trimming removed 2 bases from V and 7 bases from J, with 5 bases in between. Germline values: CDR1 MNHEY, CDR2 SVGAGI. The CDR3 bases are TGTGCCAGCAGTTACCGGGGCGGGGAGCTGTTTTTT. It yields the protein CASSYRGGELFF.

The chain links TRBV6-5 to TRBJ2-5; D is perhaps TRBD2 (5 bases). This CDR3 has 14 residues. CDR1 is MNHEY and CDR2 is SVGAGI in the germline V gene. Trimming took off 6 bases at V and 0 bases at J, with 11 bases between the two ends. The CDR3: CASSRGQNQETQYF. The DNA of the CDR3 is TGTGCCAGCAGCCGAGGGCAGAACCAAGAGACCCAGTACTTC.

The chain uses TRBV6-6 and TRBJ2-7; D possibly corresponds to TRBD1 (5 bases). Germline V gene sequence: CDR1 MNHNY, CDR2 SVGAGI (reference sequence). The V and J ends lost 8 bases and 4 bases respectively, with 12 bases between them. This CDR3 spans 12 amino acids. The CDR3 sequence: CASAIDRYEQYF. Written as DNA, the CDR3 is TGTGCCAGCGCCATTGACAGATACGAGCAGTACTTC.

The chain joins TRBV9 to TRBJ2-1, with 10 bases aligning to TRBD2. Germline V gene sequence: CDR1 SGDLS, CDR2 YYNGEE. This CDR3 has 16 residues. With V trimmed by 4 bases and J by 3 bases, 7 bases remained unmatched. CDR3 bases: TGTGCCAGCAGCCTTGGACTAGCGGACAACTACAATGAGCAGTTCTTC. This gives the protein CASSLGLADNYNEQFF.

The V and J genes are TRBV5-4 and TRBJ1-2; D is unresolved. V shed 4 bases and J shed 6 bases, with 19 bases lying between them. The CDR3 consists of 15 residues. Germline CDR1 and CDR2: SGHNT and YYREEE (reference sequence). The CDR3 is CASSPSAQVGDGYTF. Written as DNA, the CDR3 is TGTGCCAGCAGCCCCTCCGCGCAAGTTGGGGATGGCTACACCTTC.

V is TRBV7-2 and J is TRBJ1-1, with TRBD1 identical over 9 bases. The CDR3 length is 15 residues. Germline-derived CDR1 and CDR2 are SGHTA and FQGNSA. V lost 4 bases and J lost 5; bases outside the gene matches: 8. CDR3 nucleotides: TGTGCCAGCAGCTCATTGACAGGGGGGCGGACTGAAGCTTTCTTT. Translation: CASSSLTGGRTEAFF.